A selection of T cell receptor beta chains follows, all from one sample in a study of T cells in Graves' hyperthyroidism and ophthalmopathy. Using its own MiXCR run on the multiplex PCR reads, TCRdb lists one record per CDR3 protein. This table has 75,000 to 100,000 distinct CDR3 sequences, roughly half appearing once. Sample: blood. The origin of the receptors is a woman between 40 and 50 years old with Graves' hyperthyroidism. Each CDR3 is given with its conserved first and last residue. Fields, in order: CDR3 DNA, CDR3 protein, D gene, clone size, V gene, CDR3 length, J gene. A D gene is named only where the DNA matches it firmly. Some rows mark clone size as missing; the rest say once, few, many or name a class of expanded clone.

DNA: TGCGCCAGCAGCCAAGTGGTCGGAACCTACGAGCAGTACTTC; CDR3: CASSQVVGTYEQYF; D: NA; size: many; V: TRBV4-3; length: 14; J: TRBJ2-7
DNA: TGCGCCAGCAGTAAGCTCCAGACTAGCGGGAAAATGACGTCCCCCTACGAGCAGTACTTC; CDR3: CASSKLQTSGKMTSPYEQYF; D: TRBD2; size: NA; V: TRBV10-2; length: 20; J: TRBJ2-7
DNA: TGTGCTAGCAGCCCCCTAGGAGCTCCTAGCGGGCAGTACTTC; CDR3: CASSPLGAPSGQYF; D: TRBD2; size: NA; V: TRBV5-1; length: 14; J: TRBJ2-7
DNA: TGCAGTGCTCACGGCTTCACAGATACGCAGTATTTT; CDR3: CSAHGFTDTQYF; D: NA; size: many; V: TRBV20-1; length: 12; J: TRBJ2-3
DNA: TGTGCCAGCCCTGACCCTCAGCCCCAGCATTTT; CDR3: CASPDPQPQHF; D: NA; size: many; V: TRBV6-1; length: 11; J: TRBJ1-5
DNA: TGTGCCAGCAGCTTAACGGGGGGGGGTCAGCCCCAGCATTTT; CDR3: CASSLTGGGQPQHF; D: NA; size: NA; V: TRBV7-9; length: 14; J: TRBJ1-5
DNA: TGTGCCAGCAGTTTCGAGGGAAGGCCTGAAGCTTTCTTT; CDR3: CASSFEGRPEAFF; D: NA; size: many; V: TRBV28; length: 13; J: TRBJ1-1
DNA: TGTGCCAGAGGGACAGGGGACAACGAGCAGTACTTC; CDR3: CARGTGDNEQYF; D: TRBD1; size: NA; V: TRBV6-1; length: 12; J: TRBJ2-7
DNA: TGTGCCAGCAGTTACCCTGGGGGGAGATCCCACTCTGGAAACACCATATATTTT; CDR3: CASSYPGGRSHSGNTIYF; D: NA; size: NA; V: TRBV2; length: 18; J: TRBJ1-3
DNA: TGCAGTGCTGGACTAGCGGGAGGACAAGAGACCCAGCATTTT; CDR3: CSAGLAGGQETQHF; D: NA; size: NA; V: TRBV20-1; length: 14; J: TRBJ1-5
DNA: TGTGCCAGCAGAGGCGGCTACGAGCAGTACTTC; CDR3: CASRGGYEQYF; D: NA; size: few; V: TRBV2; length: 11; J: TRBJ2-7
DNA: TGTGCCAGCAACCGAAAACCGGGACAGGGTCTTTTGGGGTACACCTTC; CDR3: CASNRKPGQGLLGYTF; D: TRBD1; size: many; V: TRBV6-5; length: 16; J: TRBJ1-2
DNA: TGTGCCAGCAGCCAGACGATTAAAATGGACCTCCACTTT; CDR3: CASSQTIKMDLHF; D: NA; size: many; V: TRBV7-2; length: 13; J: TRBJ1-6
DNA: TGTGCCATCAGTCCCGGGACAGGGAACAATCAGCCCCAGCATTTT; CDR3: CAISPGTGNNQPQHF; D: TRBD1; size: NA; V: TRBV10-3; length: 15; J: TRBJ1-5